The source of this T cell receptor beta chain is a study of shared clonotypes between healthy human individuals. The germline CDR1 and CDR2 sequences are KGHSH and LQKENI. This CDR3 has 16 amino acids. V gave up 3 bases and J gave up 0 bases, with 13 bases separating them. Clones were sequenced by immunoSEQ multiplex PCR, and TCRdb holds only the in-frame ones, with some missing. This sample has about 1.5 million clones, with roughly 97% found just once. The authors divided CD4+ cells into CD45RA+ naive and CD45RA-negative memory subsets. The clonotype comes from a man aged 25-40 years in good health. J is TRBJ2-3 and V is TRBV18, with D possibly being TRBD1 (5 bases). Material for sequencing was naive CD4+ T cells sorted from blood. Subset described: CD45RA+ positively selected. The CDR3 reads CASSPQGLRSTDTQYF. The CDR3 DNA reads TGTGCCAGCTCACCCCAGGGCCTCAGGAGCACAGATACGCAGTATTTT.